The TCR beta chain described here comes from a study of blood T cell repertoires in COVID-19 (TCRdb year 2020). About the full investigation: The collaborator samples originated in the United States, Italy and Spain and spanned the acute and convalescent phases of COVID-19. The repertoires were made available in a free public database intended to serve as a resource for research on the immune response to SARS-CoV-2. The material from the prospective study consisted of cDNA or gDNA derived from T cells, B-cell-depleted T cells, or PBMCs. Deeply sampled blood TCRbeta repertoires from subjects exposed to, actively infected with, or recovered from COVID-19 were included in the dataset. A de-identified subject ID, COVID-19 status, age in years and sex were almost always included in the sample metadata. The samples were drawn from the first 160 participants of the ongoing ImmuneRACE study and from about 1,200 subjects provided by 6 global collaborators. Where available, HLA class I and class II types were taken from metadata supplied by the sample provider and were not determined by assay-based typing.

Taken from cysteine to phenylalanine, the CDR3 has 16 residues. Only CDR3 DNA is held: 48 bases, read in frame from base 1. Taken from the germline V gene (reference sequence), the CDR1 and CDR2 loops are LNHDA and SQIVND. After removal of 5 bases from V and 4 bases from J, the junction retains 11 bases not matched to a gene. Overall study outcomes, separate from this receptor: Clinical and demographic metadata were provided uncurated, with the amount varying by source and participant.

As concerns this clone: Its target antigen remains unknown. No base qualities exist here, and no much larger clone lies one base off it.

The collaborating institutions used their own protocols to collect whole blood in K2EDTA tubes. For TCRbeta analysis, collaborators shipped samples in one of three forms: frozen whole blood, isolated PBMCs, or DNA extracted from either of those sample types. TCRbeta CDR3 regions were amplified from genomic DNA by means of the immunoSEQ Assay, a bias-controlled multiplex PCR. In the authors' own workflow: The number of nucleated cells in each sample was estimated from the amplification of reference gene primers within the assay. To quantify the absolute abundance of each unique TCRbeta CDR3 rearrangement, sequence reads were collapsed and filtered. For each sample, productive Simpson clonality was calculated as the square root of Simpson's diversity index over productive rearrangements. TCRdb retrieved this table from immuneACCESS and kept in-frame rearrangements only. Not all clones are present; in checked studies, unresolved V genes account for under half, and no reason is known for the remainder. That table supplies the V and J calls and clone size; D and trimming were determined from the DNA. The sample has around 250,000 clones on record, around 82% of them singletons. The top ten constitute roughly 7.8% of the sample.

This clonotype originated in a man aged 35 to 55 with active or convalescent COVID-19. Specimen: peripheral blood. The rearranged chain carries TRBV19 and TRBJ1-2; the junction holds 9 bases that match TRBD1. The CDR3 region: CASSLYARDRVYGYTF. The DNA is as follows: TGTGCCAGTAGTCTCTACGCCCGGGACAGGGTCTATGGCTACACCTTC. Reference TRBV19 and TRBJ1-2 genes cover what lies past the CDR3, so the full variable domain is DGGITQSPKYLFRKEGQNVTLSCEQNLNHDAMYWYRQDPGQGLRLIYYSQIVNDFQKGDIAEGYSVSREKKESFPLTVTSAQKNPTAFYLCASSLYARDRVYGYTFGSGTRLTVV.